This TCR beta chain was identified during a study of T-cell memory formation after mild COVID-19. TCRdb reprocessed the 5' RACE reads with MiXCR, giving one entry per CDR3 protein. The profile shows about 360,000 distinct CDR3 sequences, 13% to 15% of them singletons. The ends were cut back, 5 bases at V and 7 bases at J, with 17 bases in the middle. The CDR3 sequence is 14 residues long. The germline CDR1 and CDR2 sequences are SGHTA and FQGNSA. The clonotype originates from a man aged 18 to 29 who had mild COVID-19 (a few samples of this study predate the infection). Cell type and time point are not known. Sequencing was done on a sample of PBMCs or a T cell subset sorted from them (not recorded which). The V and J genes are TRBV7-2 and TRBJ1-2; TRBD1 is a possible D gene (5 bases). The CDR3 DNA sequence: TGTGCCAGCAGCCGATTACAGGAACAACTTGGCTACACCTTC. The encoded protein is CASSRLQEQLGYTF.